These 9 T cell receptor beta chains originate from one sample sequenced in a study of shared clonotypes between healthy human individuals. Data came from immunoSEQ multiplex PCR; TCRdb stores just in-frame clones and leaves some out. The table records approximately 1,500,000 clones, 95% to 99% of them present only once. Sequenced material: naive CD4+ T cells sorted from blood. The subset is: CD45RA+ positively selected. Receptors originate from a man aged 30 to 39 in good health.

The CDR3 region has the DNA TGCGCCAGCAGCCTATTAACAGGGGAACTGGGCACCGGGGAGCTGTTTTTT. Encoded protein: CASSLLTGELGTGELFF. V usage is TRBV5-1 and J usage is TRBJ2-2; 7 bases are shared with TRBD1. This CDR3 spans 17 amino acids. Germline loops: CDR1 SGHRS, CDR2 YFSETQ. J gave up 4 bases and V 4 bases, and 13 bases lay outside the gene matches.

The CDR3 DNA reads TGTGCCAGCAGGATGGGGCACAGCGGGAGGGTCCACAATGAGCAGTTCTTC. Protein sequence: CASRMGHSGRVHNEQFF. The chain employs TRBV27 and TRBJ2-1, with 10 bases identical to TRBD2. The CDR3 runs 17 residues. With 6 bases clipped from V and 5 bases from J, the junction kept 13 bases outside the gene matches. The V gene's germline CDR1 is MNHEY and CDR2 SMNVEV (reference sequence).

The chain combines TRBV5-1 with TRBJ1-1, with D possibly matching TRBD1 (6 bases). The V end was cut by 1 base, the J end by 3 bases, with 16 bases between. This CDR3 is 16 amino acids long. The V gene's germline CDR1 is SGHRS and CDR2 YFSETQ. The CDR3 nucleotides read TGCGCCAGCAGCTTGAGGCAGGGGCGGTCGGACACTGAAGCTTTCTTT. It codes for CASSLRQGRSDTEAFF.

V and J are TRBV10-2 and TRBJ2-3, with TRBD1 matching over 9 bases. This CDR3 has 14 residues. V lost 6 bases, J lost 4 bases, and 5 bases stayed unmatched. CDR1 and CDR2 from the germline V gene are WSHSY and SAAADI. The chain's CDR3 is CASRDRGGSDTQYF. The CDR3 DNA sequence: TGCGCCAGCAGGGACAGGGGAGGTTCAGATACGCAGTATTTT.

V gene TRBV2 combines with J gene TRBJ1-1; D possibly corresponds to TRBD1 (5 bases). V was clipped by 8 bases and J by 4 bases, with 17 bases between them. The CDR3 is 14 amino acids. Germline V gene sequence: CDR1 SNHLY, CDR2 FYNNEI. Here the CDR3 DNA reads TGTGCCAGCTCCCTAGAGGTCGGGGGCACTGAAGCTTTCTTT. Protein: CASSLEVGGTEAFF.

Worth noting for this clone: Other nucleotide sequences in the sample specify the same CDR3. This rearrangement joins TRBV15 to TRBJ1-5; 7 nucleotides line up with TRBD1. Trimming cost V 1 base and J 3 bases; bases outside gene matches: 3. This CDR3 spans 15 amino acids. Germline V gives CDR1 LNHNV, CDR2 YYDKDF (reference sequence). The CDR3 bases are TGTGCCACCAGCAGAGGCGGGACAGACAATCAGCCCCAGCATTTT. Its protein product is CATSRGGTDNQPQHF. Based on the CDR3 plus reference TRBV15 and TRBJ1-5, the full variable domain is DAMVIQNPRYQVTQFGKPVTLSCSQTLNHNVMYWYQQKSSQAPKLLFHYYDKDFNNEADTPDNFQSRRPNTSFCFLDIRSPGLGDTAMYLCATSRGGTDNQPQHFGDGTRLSIL.

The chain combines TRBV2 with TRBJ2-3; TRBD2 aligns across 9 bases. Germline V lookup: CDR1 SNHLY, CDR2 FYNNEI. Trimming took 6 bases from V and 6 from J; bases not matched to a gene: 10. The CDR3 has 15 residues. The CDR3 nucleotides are TGTGCCAGCAGAGACCCGGGACTAGCAACGGATACGCAGTATTTT. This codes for CASRDPGLATDTQYF.

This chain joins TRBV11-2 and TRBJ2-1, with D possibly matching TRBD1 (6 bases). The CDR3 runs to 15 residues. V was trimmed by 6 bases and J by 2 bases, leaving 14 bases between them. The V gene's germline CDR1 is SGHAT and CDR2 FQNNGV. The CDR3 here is CASRSLGQAYNEQFF. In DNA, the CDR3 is TGTGCCAGCAGAAGTTTGGGACAAGCCTACAATGAGCAGTTCTTC. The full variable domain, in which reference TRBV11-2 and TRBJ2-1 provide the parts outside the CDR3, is EAGVAQSPRYKIIEKRQSVAFWCNPISGHATLYWYQQILGQGPKLLIQFQNNGVVDDSQLPKDRFSAERLKGVDSTLKIQPAKLEDSAVYLCASRSLGQAYNEQFFGPGTRLTVL.

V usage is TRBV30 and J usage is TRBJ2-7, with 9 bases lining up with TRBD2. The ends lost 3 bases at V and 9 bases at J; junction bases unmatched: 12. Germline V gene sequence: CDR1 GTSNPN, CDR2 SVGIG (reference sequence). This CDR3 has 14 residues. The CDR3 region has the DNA TGTGCCTGGAGCCGCCCAGGACTAGCGAGGGGGCAGTACTTC. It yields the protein CAWSRPGLARGQYF.